One and the same sample provided the 29 T cell receptor beta chains below, sequenced in a study of cytomegalovirus exposure and HLA in healthy donors. Sequencing used immunoSEQ multiplex PCR; TCRdb keeps in-frame clones, though not all of them. The table lists about 170,000 clones, less than 90% of them singletons, with approximately 2.4% in the top ten. The sequencing input was PBMCs. Source of these receptors: a woman between 18 and 29 years old in good health and CMV-seronegative.

In DNA form, the CDR3 reads TGCGCCAGCAGCCAAGGACAGGGAGCGATTGGCTACACCTTC. Residues: CASSQGQGAIGYTF. This chain joins TRBV4-1 and TRBJ1-2; 7 nucleotides line up with TRBD1. This CDR3 is 14 amino acids long. After removal of 1 base from V and 7 bases from J, the junction contained 6 bases not matched to a gene. Germline V gives CDR1 MGHRA, CDR2 YSYEKL.

The rearrangement uses TRBV5-1 and TRBJ1-5, with a weak D call TRBD1 (5 bases). Trimming took off 0 bases at V and 6 bases at J, with 16 bases between the two ends. This CDR3 comprises 16 residues. Germline V gives CDR1 SGHRS, CDR2 YFSETQ. CDR3 DNA: TGCGCCAGCAGCTTGGGTCATGCCGGGGGAAGTCAGCCCCAGCATTTT. This encodes CASSLGHAGGSQPQHF. Filled out from reference TRBV5-1 and TRBJ1-5, the complete variable domain reads KAGVTQTPRYLIKTRGQQVTLSCSPISGHRSVSWYQQTPGQGLQFLFEYFSETQRNKGNFPGRFSGRQFSNSRSEMNVSTLELGDSALYLCASSLGHAGGSQPQHFGDGTRLSIL.

The J gene is TRBJ1-1, the V gene TRBV30; D uncertain. Trimming cost V 4 bases and J 11 bases, with 17 bases left between them. The CDR3 has 12 residues. Per the germline V gene, CDR1 is GTSNPN and CDR2 is SVGIG (reference sequence). CDR3 nucleotides: TGTGCCTGGATCTCAAGTAGCGACGTGGCTTTCTTT. This sequence encodes CAWISSSDVAFF.

This chain connects TRBV7-2 to TRBJ2-1, with 12 bases that match TRBD2. The length of the CDR3 is 15 residues. Losses at the gene ends were 0 bases for V and 7 bases for J; bases not matched to a gene: 1. Germline V gene data show CDR1 as SGHTA and CDR2 as FQGNSA. The DNA of the CDR3 is TGTGCCAGCAGCTTAGCTGGGACTAGCGGGAATGAGCAGTTCTTC. It codes for CASSLAGTSGNEQFF.

The chain joins TRBV7-2 to TRBJ2-5; 7 bases are shared with TRBD1. Germline loops: CDR1 SGHTA, CDR2 FQGNSA. Trimming at V came to 5 bases and at J to 5 bases, leaving 5 bases not matched to a gene. CDR3 length: 13 amino acids. The DNA of the CDR3 is TGTGCCAGCAGCCTCCGGGACAGCGAGACCCAGTACTTC. Translation: CASSLRDSETQYF. Using reference TRBV7-2 and TRBJ2-5 for the parts outside the CDR3, the full variable domain is GAGVSQSPSNKVTEKGKDVELRCDPISGHTALYWYRQSLGQGLEFLIYFQGNSAPDKSGLPSDRFSAERTGGSVSTLTIQRTQQEDSAVYLCASSLRDSETQYFGPGTRLLVL.

The chain has TRBV5-6 and TRBJ1-5; 8 bases align to TRBD1. The CDR3 runs to 16 residues. Trimming cost V 4 bases and J 4 bases; bases outside gene matches: 10. In germline, CDR1 is SGHDT, CDR2 YYEEEE. This chain's CDR3 is CASSQDRGGWNQPQHF. The CDR3 DNA follows: TGTGCCAGCAGCCAAGACAGGGGAGGGTGGAATCAGCCCCAGCATTTT.

This sequence joins TRBV19 and TRBJ1-1; D is undetermined. Germline loops: CDR1 LNHDA, CDR2 SQIVND (reference sequence). This CDR3 region has 14 residues. Between the trimmed V and J ends, which lost 8 bases and 1 base, there was a span of 14 bases. The CDR3 reads CASSPGRGNTEAFF. In DNA, the CDR3 is TGTGCCAGTTCCCCCGGGAGAGGGAACACTGAAGCTTTCTTT. Together with reference TRBV19 and TRBJ1-1, the CDR3 gives the full variable domain: DGGITQSPKYLFRKEGQNVTLSCEQNLNHDAMYWYRQDPGQGLRLIYYSQIVNDFQKGDIAEGYSVSREKKESFPLTVTSAQKNPTAFYLCASSPGRGNTEAFFGQGTRLTVV.

The gene calls are TRBV15 and TRBJ2-3; no clear D gene. The length of the CDR3 is 13 residues. The germline CDR1 and CDR2 sequences are LNHNV and YYDKDF (reference sequence). V gave up 0 bases and J gave up 5 bases, with 6 bases separating them. The CDR3: CATSRDRRDTQYF. The CDR3 nucleotides read TGTGCCACCAGCAGAGATCGGAGAGATACGCAGTATTTT.

The chain has TRBV7-9 and TRBJ2-1; D perhaps matches TRBD2 (5 bases). CDR1 SEHNR and CDR2 FQNEAQ come from the germline V gene (reference sequence). The V end lost 3 bases, the J end lost 6 bases, and 18 bases lay between the germline ends. This CDR3 is built from 16 residues. CDR3 DNA sequence: TGTGCCAGCAGCTTTCTGAGGGAATCATCTGGCAATGAGCAGTTCTTC. Its protein product is CASSFLRESSGNEQFF.

The chain joins TRBV12-5 to TRBJ2-7, with TRBD1 identical over 10 bases. Trimming removed 2 bases from V and 2 bases from J; junction bases left unmatched: 12. The CDR3 is 18 residues long. Germline values: CDR1 LGHNT, CDR2 FRNRAP. The CDR3 region has the DNA TGTGCTAGTGGTTTGCCCCCGCCCGGGACAGGGGCTACCTACGAGCAGTACTTC. Protein sequence: CASGLPPPGTGATYEQYF.

This rearrangement joins TRBV10-1 to TRBJ1-1; D may be TRBD1 (5 bases). CDR1 is WNHNN, CDR2 SYGVQD, per germline (reference sequence). V lost 3 bases and J 1 base, leaving 6 bases between the germline ends. The CDR3 extends over 13 amino acids. The CDR3 spells CASSDQGNTEAFF. The CDR3 DNA reads as TGCGCCAGCAGTGACCAGGGGAACACTGAAGCTTTCTTT.

The chain is built from TRBV15 and TRBJ1-1, with D possibly being TRBD1 (6 bases). The CDR3 runs 15 residues. V was clipped by 1 base and J by 1 base, with 10 bases between them. Germline V CDR1 and CDR2: LNHNV, YYDKDF (reference sequence). This chain's CDR3 is CATSRAPQGNTEAFF. The CDR3 DNA follows: TGTGCCACCAGCAGAGCCCCACAGGGGAACACTGAAGCTTTCTTT.

The rearrangement links TRBV5-5 to TRBJ2-1; 10 positions match TRBD1. This CDR3 region has 17 residues. Germline CDR1 is SGHKS and CDR2 is YYEKEE (reference sequence). The J segment lost 8 bases and the V segment lost 0 bases, leaving 11 bases of the junction unmatched. The CDR3 is CASSLESGTGVSDEQFF. In nucleotides, the CDR3 is TGTGCCAGCAGCTTGGAATCCGGGACAGGGGTTTCAGATGAGCAGTTCTTC.

This chain connects TRBV5-1 to TRBJ1-3; 7 positions match TRBD1. CDR1 is SGHRS, CDR2 YFSETQ, per germline. The V segment lost 3 bases and the J segment 3 bases; nucleotides outside the gene matches: 12. The length of the CDR3 is 17 residues. As DNA, the CDR3 is TGCGCCAGCAGCTCCAATCCAGGGGGGACCCTTGGAAACACCATATATTTT. Translation gives CASSSNPGGTLGNTIYF.

The CDR3 sequence: CASSLSGEVNEKLFF. DNA of the CDR3: TGTGCCAGCAGCTTATCCGGGGAAGTTAATGAAAAACTGTTTTTT. This chain joins TRBV7-6 and TRBJ1-4; D not certain. This CDR3 is 15 amino acids long. V lost 2 bases, J lost 4 bases, and 11 bases lay in between. The germline V gene has CDR1 SGHVS and CDR2 FNYEAQ.

The genes are TRBV4-2 and TRBJ1-6; D is possibly TRBD1 (5 bases). CDR1 is LGHNA, CDR2 YNFKEQ, per germline. Deletions cut 5 bases from V and 10 bases from J, with 12 bases between. The length of the CDR3 is 13 residues. The CDR3 nucleotides read TGTGCCAGCAGCAACCGGGGGGTCTCACCCCTCCACTTT. Its translation is CASSNRGVSPLHF.

The chain recombines TRBV27 with TRBJ1-1, with D hard to call. V shed 6 bases and J shed 0 bases, with 11 bases lying between them. The CDR3 extends over 14 amino acids. Per germline, CDR1 MNHEY and CDR2 SMNVEV (reference sequence). CDR3 sequence reads: CASRVRHLNTEAFF. The CDR3 DNA follows: TGTGCCAGCAGAGTCAGACACCTGAACACTGAAGCTTTCTTT.

The chain employs TRBV9 and TRBJ1-3; D ambiguous. Trimming stripped 0 bases from V and 7 bases from J, with 14 bases between. CDR3 length equals 15 residues. Germline V gene sequence: CDR1 SGDLS, CDR2 YYNGEE. CDR3 DNA sequence: TGTGCCAGCAGCGTAGGAGACACCGACGGCAACACCATATATTTT. Amino acid sequence: CASSVGDTDGNTIYF.

The chain joins TRBV6-5 to TRBJ1-5; no firm D call. V was clipped by 0 bases and J by 1 base, with 7 bases between them. The CDR3 length is 15 residues. The germline gives CDR1 MNHEY, CDR2 SVGAGI. The CDR3 DNA reads TGTGCCAGCAGTTACTCTGCACAGAGCAATCAGCCCCAGCATTTT. Protein: CASSYSAQSNQPQHF.

The V call is TRBV9, the J call TRBJ2-1; unclear D gene. Germline V CDR1 and CDR2: SGDLS, YYNGEE. The CDR3 sequence is 15 residues long. V lost 0 bases and J lost 2, with 9 bases in between. The CDR3 region has the DNA TGTGCCAGCAGCGTAGACGGTTTGCCCTACAATGAGCAGTTCTTC. This encodes CASSVDGLPYNEQFF.

This clone came up once. This chain links TRBV5-1 with TRBJ2-3; 10 nucleotides agree with TRBD2. After removal of 4 bases from V and 6 bases from J, the junction contained 11 bases not matched to a gene. The CDR3 is 16 residues long. The germline V gene has CDR1 SGHRS and CDR2 YFSETQ. The CDR3 protein is CASSLATERGGDTQYF. The CDR3 DNA reads as TGCGCCAGCAGCCTCGCCACTGAGCGGGGGGGCGATACGCAGTATTTT. Complete variable domain (other parts from reference TRBV5-1 and TRBJ2-3): KAGVTQTPRYLIKTRGQQVTLSCSPISGHRSVSWYQQTPGQGLQFLFEYFSETQRNKGNFPGRFSGRQFSNSRSEMNVSTLELGDSALYLCASSLATERGGDTQYFGPGTRLTVL.

The chain joins TRBV19 to TRBJ1-1; TRBD1 matches at 8 bases. The length of the CDR3 is 12 residues. The V and J ends lost 11 bases and 8 bases, in that order; junction bases with no gene match: 10. Germline CDR1 and CDR2: LNHDA and SQIVND (reference sequence). The DNA of the CDR3 is TGTGCCGCTAGACAGGGGCTGTCGGAAGCTTTCTTT. This gives the protein CAARQGLSEAFF.

This chain links TRBV6-5 with TRBJ1-2; TRBD1 is a possible D gene (6 bases). Trimming removed 8 bases at V and 4 bases at J, with 17 bases between. Germline V gene data show CDR1 as MNHEY and CDR2 as SVGAGI. There are 14 residues in the CDR3. The CDR3 spells CASPTVRGPYGYTF. The DNA for the CDR3 is TGTGCCAGCCCTACCGTCAGGGGCCCCTATGGCTACACCTTC.

The chain uses TRBV5-8 and TRBJ2-2; a weak D match, TRBD1 (6 bases). Germline V gene sequence: CDR1 SGHTS, CDR2 YDEGEE. The CDR3 contains 16 residues. Trimming took 3 bases from V and 0 from J, leaving 12 bases between them. CDR3 protein: CASSSWTASNTGELFF. In DNA form, the CDR3 reads TGTGCCAGCAGCTCCTGGACAGCATCGAACACCGGGGAGCTGTTTTTT.

This sequence joins TRBV4-3 and TRBJ1-5; tentative D call: TRBD1 (6 bases). The germline CDR1 and CDR2 sequences are LGHNA and YSLEER. Trimming stripped 0 bases from V and 7 bases from J, with 16 bases between. The length of the CDR3 is 16 residues. The CDR3 DNA reads as TGCGCCAGCAGCCAAGACTCTCAGTGGGGGCGGCAGCCCCAGCATTTT. Its translation: CASSQDSQWGRQPQHF.

J is TRBJ2-7 and V is TRBV6-1, with D maybe TRBD2 (5 bases). V was clipped by 6 bases and J by 5 bases, with 14 bases between them. The germline V gene has CDR1 MNHNS and CDR2 SASEGT. CDR3 size: 13 residues. CDR3 amino acids: CASSLAESHEQYF. The DNA for the CDR3 is TGTGCCAGCAGCCTAGCCGAAAGTCACGAGCAGTACTTC.

The chain's CDR3 is CASSSLAGGLLSNEQFF. The CDR3 nucleotides read TGTGCCAGCAGCTCTCTAGCGGGAGGACTATTGAGCAATGAGCAGTTCTTC. The chain carries TRBV5-4 and TRBJ2-1, with 11 bases identical to TRBD2. The CDR3 is 17 amino acids. Germline values: CDR1 SGHNT, CDR2 YYREEE (reference sequence). After removal of 3 bases from V and 6 bases from J, the junction contained 11 bases not matched to a gene.

This chain connects TRBV27 to TRBJ2-1, with D hard to call. V was trimmed by 3 bases and J by 4 bases, leaving 7 bases between them. CDR1 is MNHEY and CDR2 is SMNVEV in the germline V gene (reference sequence). This CDR3 is 13 amino acids long. The CDR3 is CASSFAAYNEQFF. CDR3 DNA sequence: TGTGCCAGCAGTTTCGCGGCTTACAATGAGCAGTTCTTC.

The V gene is TRBV4-3, the J gene TRBJ1-1; no firm D call. Germline V CDR1 and CDR2: LGHNA, YSLEER. The CDR3 is made up of 16 amino acids. The V end lost 0 bases, the J end lost 1 base, and 12 bases lay between the germline ends. This CDR3 is CASSQEAAWSNTEAFF. The CDR3 coding sequence is TGCGCCAGCAGCCAAGAAGCCGCATGGTCGAACACTGAAGCTTTCTTT.